This T cell receptor beta chain originates from a study of blood T cell repertoires in COVID-19. Study-level background: The United States, Italy and Spain were the sources of the acute and convalescent COVID-19 samples.

The CDR3 runs to 15 residues. Germline V gene lookup returns CDR1 LNHDA and CDR2 SQIVND (reference sequence). Unmatched junction bases numbered 3, after V lost 4 bases and J lost 1 base. The assay was immunoSEQ multiplex PCR, and TCRdb's table has in-frame clones only and misses some. Found here are 200,000 to 300,000 clones, around 86% of them singletons; the top ten hold approximately 5.3%. The sequence derives from a woman aged 60-70 years with COVID-19, enrolled during active disease. The J gene is TRBJ2-3, the V gene TRBV19; 9 bases are shared with TRBD2. Sequenced input: peripheral blood. In DNA, the CDR3 is TGTGCCAGTAGTAGACGGACTAGCGGCACAGATACGCAGTATTTT. It yields the protein CASSRRTSGTDTQYF.